This TCR beta chain originates from a study of T cells in Graves' hyperthyroidism and ophthalmopathy. The CDR3 runs 16 residues. Germline V gives CDR1 SGHTA, CDR2 FQGNSA. V lost 3 bases and J lost 11; bases outside the gene matches: 12. Individuals with ophthalmopathy presented a Clinical Activity Score of at least 3, a NOSPECS grade of at least 4 and a duration under 3 months. The source of the PBMCs was 8.5 to 10 ml of fresh peripheral blood. There were TCR beta CDR3 regions amplified from RNA transcripts. The HTBI primer set drove a first-round RT-PCR of the TCR CDR3. MiXCR, run by TCRdb on the multiplex PCR reads, gives a single entry per CDR3 protein. The profile shows around 35,000 distinct CDR3 sequences, under 65% of them singletons. Only a few counts were recorded for this clonotype.

This sequence originates from a woman aged 35 to 49 with Graves' ophthalmopathy. The sequenced sample consisted of blood. The rearrangement uses TRBV7-2 and TRBJ2-3; the match to TRBD2 covers 12 bases. The CDR3 DNA is TGTGCCAGCAGCTTCGCGGGACTAGCGGGTAACAATGAGCAGTATTTT. Protein sequence: CASSFAGLAGNNEQYF.